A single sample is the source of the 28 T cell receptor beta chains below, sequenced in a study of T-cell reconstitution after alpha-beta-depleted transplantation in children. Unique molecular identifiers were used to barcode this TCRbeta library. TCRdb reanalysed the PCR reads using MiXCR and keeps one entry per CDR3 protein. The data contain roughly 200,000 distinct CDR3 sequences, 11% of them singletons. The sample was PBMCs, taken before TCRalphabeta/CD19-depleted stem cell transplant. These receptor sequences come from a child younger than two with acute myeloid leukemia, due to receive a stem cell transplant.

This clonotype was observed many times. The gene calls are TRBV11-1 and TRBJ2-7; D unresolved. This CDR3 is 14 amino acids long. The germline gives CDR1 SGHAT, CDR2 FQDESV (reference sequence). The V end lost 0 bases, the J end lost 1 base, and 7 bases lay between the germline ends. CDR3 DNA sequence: TGTGCCAGCAGCTTAGCGGGTGCTTCCTACGAGCAGTACTTC. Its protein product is CASSLAGASYEQYF.

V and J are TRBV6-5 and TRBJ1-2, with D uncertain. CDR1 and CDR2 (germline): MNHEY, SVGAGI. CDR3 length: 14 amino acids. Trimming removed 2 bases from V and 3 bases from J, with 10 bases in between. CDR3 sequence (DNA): TGTGCCAGCAGTTACGTAACGATTGACTATGGCTACACCTTC. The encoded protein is CASSYVTIDYGYTF.

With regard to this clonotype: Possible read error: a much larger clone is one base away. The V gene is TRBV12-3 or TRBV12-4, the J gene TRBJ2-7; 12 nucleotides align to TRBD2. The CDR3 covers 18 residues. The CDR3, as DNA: TGTGCCATCAGTTTAGGGGCTAGCGGGAGGGCCTTATCCTACGAGCAGTACTTC. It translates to CAISLGASGRALSYEQYF.

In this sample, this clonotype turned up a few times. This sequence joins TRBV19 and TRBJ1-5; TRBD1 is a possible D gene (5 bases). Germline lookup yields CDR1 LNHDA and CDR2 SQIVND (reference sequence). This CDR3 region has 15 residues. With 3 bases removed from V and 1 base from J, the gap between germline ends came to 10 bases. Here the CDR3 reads CASSIMSGSNQPQHF. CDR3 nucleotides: TGTGCCAGTAGTATCATGTCAGGGAGCAATCAGCCCCAGCATTTT.

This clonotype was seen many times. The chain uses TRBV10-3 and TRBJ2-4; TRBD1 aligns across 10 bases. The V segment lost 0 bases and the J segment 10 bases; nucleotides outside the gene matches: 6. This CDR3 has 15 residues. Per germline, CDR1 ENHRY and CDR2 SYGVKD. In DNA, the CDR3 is TGTGCCATCAGTGAGTCAAGACAGGGGGCTCCTATTCAGTACTTC. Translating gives CAISESRQGAPIQYF.

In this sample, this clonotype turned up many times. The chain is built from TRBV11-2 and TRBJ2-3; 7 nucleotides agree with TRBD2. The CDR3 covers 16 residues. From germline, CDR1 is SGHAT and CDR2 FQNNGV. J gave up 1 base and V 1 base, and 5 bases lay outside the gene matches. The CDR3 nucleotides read TGTGCCAGCAGCTTAGGATCTAGCGGACGCACAGATACGCAGTATTTT. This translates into CASSLGSSGRTDTQYF.

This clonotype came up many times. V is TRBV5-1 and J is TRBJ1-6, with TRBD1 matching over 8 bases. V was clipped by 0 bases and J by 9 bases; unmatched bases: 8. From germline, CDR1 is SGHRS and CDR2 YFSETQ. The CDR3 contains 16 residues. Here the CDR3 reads CASSLGAGGASSPLHF. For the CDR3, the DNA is TGCGCCAGCAGCTTGGGGGCAGGGGGCGCAAGTTCACCCCTCCACTTT.

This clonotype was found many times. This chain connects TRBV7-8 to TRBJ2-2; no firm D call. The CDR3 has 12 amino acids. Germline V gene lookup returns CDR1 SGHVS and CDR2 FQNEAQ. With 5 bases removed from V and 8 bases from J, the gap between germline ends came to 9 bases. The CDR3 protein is CASSLLRGELFF. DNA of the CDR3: TGTGCCAGCAGCCTATTACGGGGGGAGCTGTTTTTT.

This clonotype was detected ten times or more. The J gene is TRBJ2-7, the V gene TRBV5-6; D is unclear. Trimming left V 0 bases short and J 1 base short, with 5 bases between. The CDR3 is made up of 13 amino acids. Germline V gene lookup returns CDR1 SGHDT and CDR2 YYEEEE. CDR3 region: CASSLDTSYEQYF. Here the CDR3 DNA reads TGTGCCAGCAGCTTGGACACTTCCTACGAGCAGTACTTC.

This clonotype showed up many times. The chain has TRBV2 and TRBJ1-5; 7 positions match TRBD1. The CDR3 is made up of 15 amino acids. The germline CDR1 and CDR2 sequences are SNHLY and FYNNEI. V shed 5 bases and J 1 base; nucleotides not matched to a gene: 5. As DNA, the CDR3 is TGTGCCAGCAGTTCTTCACAGGGGAGCAATCAGCCCCAGCATTTT. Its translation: CASSSSQGSNQPQHF.

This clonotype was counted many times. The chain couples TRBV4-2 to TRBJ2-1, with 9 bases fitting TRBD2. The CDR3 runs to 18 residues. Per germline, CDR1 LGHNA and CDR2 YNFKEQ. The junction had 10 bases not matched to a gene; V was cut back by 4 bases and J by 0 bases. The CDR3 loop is CASSPNEVSGSSYNEQFF. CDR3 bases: TGTGCCAGCAGCCCCAACGAGGTTAGCGGGAGCTCCTACAATGAGCAGTTCTTC.

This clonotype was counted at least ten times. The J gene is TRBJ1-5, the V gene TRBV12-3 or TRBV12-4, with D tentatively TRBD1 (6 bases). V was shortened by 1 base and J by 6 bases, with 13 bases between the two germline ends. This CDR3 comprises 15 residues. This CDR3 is CASSLEQGTGQPQHF. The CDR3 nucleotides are TGTGCCAGCAGTTTAGAACAGGGTACGGGTCAGCCCCAGCATTTT.

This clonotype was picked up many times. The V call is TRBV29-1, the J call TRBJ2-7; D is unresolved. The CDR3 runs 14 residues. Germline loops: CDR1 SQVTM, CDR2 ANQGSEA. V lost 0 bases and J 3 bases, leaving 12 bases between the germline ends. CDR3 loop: CSVEDPGSLYEQYF. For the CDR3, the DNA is TGCAGCGTTGAAGATCCCGGGTCCCTCTACGAGCAGTACTTC.

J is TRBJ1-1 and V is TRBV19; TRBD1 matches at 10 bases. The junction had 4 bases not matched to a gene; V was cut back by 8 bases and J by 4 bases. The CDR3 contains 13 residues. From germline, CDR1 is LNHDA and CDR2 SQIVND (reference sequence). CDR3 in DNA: TGTGCCAGTGGACAGGGGGTCGGCACTGAAGCTTTCTTT. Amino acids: CASGQGVGTEAFF.

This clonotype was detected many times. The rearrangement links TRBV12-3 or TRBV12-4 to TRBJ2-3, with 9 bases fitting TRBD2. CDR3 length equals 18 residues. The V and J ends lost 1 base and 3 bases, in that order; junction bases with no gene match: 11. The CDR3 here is CASSLGFSGSGYTDTQYF. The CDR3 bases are TGTGCCAGCAGTTTAGGTTTTAGCGGGAGTGGCTATACAGATACGCAGTATTTT.

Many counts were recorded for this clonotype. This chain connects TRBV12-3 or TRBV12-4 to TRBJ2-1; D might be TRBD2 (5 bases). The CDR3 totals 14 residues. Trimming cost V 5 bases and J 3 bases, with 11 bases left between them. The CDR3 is CASSAGNIYNEQFF. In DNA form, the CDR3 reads TGTGCCAGCAGTGCCGGGAACATCTACAATGAGCAGTTCTTC.

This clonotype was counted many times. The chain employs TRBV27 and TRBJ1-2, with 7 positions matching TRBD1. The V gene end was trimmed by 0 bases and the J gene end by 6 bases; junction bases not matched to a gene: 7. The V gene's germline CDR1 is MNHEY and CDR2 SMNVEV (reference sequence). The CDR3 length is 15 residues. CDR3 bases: TGTGCCAGCAGTTTATCGCCTGGGACAGATCATGGCTACACCTTC. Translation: CASSLSPGTDHGYTF.

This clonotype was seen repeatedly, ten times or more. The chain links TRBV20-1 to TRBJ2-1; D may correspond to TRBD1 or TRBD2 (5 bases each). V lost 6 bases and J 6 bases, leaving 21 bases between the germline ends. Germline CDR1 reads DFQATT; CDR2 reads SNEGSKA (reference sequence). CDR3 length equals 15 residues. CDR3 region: CSARVSGTEFNEQFF. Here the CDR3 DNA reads TGCAGTGCAAGGGTTTCAGGGACCGAATTCAATGAGCAGTTCTTC.

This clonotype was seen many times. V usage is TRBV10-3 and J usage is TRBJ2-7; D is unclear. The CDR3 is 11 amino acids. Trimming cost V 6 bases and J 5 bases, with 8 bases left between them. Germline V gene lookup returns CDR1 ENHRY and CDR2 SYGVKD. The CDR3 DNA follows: TGTGCCATCAGAGGTTATGACGAGCAGTACTTC. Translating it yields CAIRGYDEQYF.

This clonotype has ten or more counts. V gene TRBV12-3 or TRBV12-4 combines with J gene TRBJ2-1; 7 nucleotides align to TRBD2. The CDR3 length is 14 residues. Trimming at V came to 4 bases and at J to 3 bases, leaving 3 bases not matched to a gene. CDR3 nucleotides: TGTGCCAGCAGTTGGACTAGAGTCTACAATGAGCAGTTCTTC. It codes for CASSWTRVYNEQFF.

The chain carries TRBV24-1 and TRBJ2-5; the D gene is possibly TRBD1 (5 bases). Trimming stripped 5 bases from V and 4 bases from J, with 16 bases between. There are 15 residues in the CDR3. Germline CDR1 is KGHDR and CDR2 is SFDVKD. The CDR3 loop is CATSGVEGQGETQYF. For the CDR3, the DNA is TGTGCCACCAGTGGGGTGGAAGGGCAGGGAGAGACCCAGTACTTC.

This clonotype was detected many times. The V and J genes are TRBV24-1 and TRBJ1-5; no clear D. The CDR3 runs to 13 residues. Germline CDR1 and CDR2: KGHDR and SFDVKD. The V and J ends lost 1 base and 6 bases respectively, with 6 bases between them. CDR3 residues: CATSDLSGQPQHF. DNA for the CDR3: TGTGCCACCAGTGATTTAAGTGGTCAGCCCCAGCATTTT.

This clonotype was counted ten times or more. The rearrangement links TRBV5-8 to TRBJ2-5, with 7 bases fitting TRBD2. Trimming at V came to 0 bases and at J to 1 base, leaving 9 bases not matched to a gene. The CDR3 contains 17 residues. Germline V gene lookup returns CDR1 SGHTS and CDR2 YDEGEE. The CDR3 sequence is CASSLGLAARIQETQYF. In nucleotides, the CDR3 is TGTGCCAGCAGCTTGGGGCTAGCGGCCCGGATCCAAGAGACCCAGTACTTC.

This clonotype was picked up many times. The CDR3 is CASSLDRGYGYTF. CDR3 nucleotides: TGCGCCAGCAGCTTGGACCGGGGCTATGGCTACACCTTC. V is TRBV5-1 and J is TRBJ1-2; no firm D call. The CDR3 contains 13 residues. CDR1 and CDR2 (germline): SGHRS, YFSETQ. V was shortened by 0 bases and J by 4 bases, with 7 bases between the two germline ends.

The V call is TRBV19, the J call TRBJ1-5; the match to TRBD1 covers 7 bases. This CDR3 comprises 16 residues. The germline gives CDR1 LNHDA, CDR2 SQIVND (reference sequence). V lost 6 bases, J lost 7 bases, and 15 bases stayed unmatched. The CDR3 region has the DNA TGTGCCAGTAGGAGACCCGGGACAGCGAAGAAACAGCCCCAGCATTTT. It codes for CASRRPGTAKKQPQHF.

This chain's CDR3 is CSARVRDRYNSPLHF. As DNA, the CDR3 is TGCAGTGCCCGGGTCCGGGACAGGTATAATTCACCCCTCCACTTT. The V gene is TRBV20-1, the J gene TRBJ1-6, with 8 positions matching TRBD1. V was clipped by 6 bases and J by 4 bases; unmatched bases: 8. The CDR3 runs 15 residues. Germline lookup yields CDR1 DFQATT and CDR2 SNEGSKA (reference sequence).

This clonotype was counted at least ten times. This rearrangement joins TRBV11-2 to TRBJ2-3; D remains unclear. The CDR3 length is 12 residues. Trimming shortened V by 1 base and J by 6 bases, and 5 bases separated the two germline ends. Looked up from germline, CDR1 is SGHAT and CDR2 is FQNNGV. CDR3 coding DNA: TGTGCCAGCAGCTTAGGTTACGATACGCAGTATTTT. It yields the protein CASSLGYDTQYF.

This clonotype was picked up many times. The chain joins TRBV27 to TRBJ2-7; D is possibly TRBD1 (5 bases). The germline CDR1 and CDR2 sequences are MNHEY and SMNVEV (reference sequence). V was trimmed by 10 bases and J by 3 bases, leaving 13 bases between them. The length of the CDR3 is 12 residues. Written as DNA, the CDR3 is TGTGCCATCCTAGTGGGGCTCTACGAGCAGTACTTC. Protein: CAILVGLYEQYF.